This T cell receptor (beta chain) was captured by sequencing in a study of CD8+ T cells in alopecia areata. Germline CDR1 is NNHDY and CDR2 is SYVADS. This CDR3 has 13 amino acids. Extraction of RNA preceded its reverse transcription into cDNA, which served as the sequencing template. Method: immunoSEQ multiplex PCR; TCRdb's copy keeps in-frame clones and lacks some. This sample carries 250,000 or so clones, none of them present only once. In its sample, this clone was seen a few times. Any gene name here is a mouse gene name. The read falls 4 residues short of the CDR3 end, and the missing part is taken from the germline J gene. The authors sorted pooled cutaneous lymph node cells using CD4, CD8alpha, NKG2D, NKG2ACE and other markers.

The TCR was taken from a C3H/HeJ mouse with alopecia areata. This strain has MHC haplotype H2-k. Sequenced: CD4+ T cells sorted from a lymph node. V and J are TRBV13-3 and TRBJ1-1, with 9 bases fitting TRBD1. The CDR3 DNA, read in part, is TGTGCCAGCAGTTACAGGGGGCCCCCA. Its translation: CASSYRGPP. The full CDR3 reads CASSYRGPPEVFF.